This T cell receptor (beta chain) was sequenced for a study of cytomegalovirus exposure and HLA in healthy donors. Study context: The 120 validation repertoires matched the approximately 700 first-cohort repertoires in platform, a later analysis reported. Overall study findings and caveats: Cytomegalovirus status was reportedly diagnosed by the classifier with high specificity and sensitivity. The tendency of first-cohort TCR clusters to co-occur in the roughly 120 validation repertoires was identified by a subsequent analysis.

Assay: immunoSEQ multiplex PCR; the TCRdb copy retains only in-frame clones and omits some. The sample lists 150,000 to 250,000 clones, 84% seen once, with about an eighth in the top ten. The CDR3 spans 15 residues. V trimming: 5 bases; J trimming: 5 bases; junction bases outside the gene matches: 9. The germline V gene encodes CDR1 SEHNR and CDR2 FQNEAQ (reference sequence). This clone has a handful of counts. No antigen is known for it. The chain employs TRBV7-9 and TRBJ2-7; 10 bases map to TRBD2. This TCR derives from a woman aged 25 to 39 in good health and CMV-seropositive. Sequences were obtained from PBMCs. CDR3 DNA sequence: TGTGCCAGCAGCCCACTCCTAGCGGGAGCCCACGAGCAGTACTTC. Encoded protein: CASSPLLAGAHEQYF.